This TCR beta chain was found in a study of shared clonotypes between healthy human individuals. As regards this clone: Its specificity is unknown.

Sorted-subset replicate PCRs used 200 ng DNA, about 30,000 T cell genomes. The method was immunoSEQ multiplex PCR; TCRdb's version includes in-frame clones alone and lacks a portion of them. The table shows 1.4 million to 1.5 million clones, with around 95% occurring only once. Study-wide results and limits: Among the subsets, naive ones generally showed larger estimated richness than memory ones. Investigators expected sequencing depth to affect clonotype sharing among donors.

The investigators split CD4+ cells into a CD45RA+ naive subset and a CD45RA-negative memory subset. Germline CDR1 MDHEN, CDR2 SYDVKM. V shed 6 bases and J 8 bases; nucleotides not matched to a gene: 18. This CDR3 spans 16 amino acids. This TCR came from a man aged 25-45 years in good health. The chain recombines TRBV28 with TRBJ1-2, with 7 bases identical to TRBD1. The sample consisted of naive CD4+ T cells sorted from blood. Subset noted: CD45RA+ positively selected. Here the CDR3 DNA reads TGTGCCAGCAGGGGCCATGAAGGACAGGCTCGTGGGGGCTACACCTTC. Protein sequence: CASRGHEGQARGGYTF.